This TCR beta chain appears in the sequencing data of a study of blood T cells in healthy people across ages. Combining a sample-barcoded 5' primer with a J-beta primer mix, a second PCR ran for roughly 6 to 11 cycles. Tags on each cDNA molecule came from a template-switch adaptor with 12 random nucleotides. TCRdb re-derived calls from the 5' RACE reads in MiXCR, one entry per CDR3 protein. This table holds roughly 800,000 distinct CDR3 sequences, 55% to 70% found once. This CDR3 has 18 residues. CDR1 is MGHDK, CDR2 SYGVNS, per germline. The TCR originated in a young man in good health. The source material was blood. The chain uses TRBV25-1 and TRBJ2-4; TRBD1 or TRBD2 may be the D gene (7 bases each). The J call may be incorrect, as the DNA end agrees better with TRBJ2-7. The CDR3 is CASSERGGQHEKGYEQYF. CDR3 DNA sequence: TGTGCCAGCAGTGAAAGGGGGGGACAGCACGAAAAGGGCTACGAGCAGTACTTC.